One and the same sample provided the 13 T cell receptor beta chains below, sequenced in a study of control samples from healthy donors and cancer patients. TCRdb's table, derived via immunoSEQ multiplex PCR, lists solely in-frame clones and lacks some. The sample table sets out fewer than 200,000 clones. The sequenced sample consisted of blood. These receptors all stem from a woman in her twenties or thirties in good health.

The chain employs TRBV5-1 and TRBJ2-7; D gene uncertain. The CDR3 loop spans 13 amino acids. Trimming shortened V by 2 bases and J by 2 bases, and 8 bases separated the two germline ends. Germline assignment: CDR1 SGHRS and CDR2 YFSETQ. In DNA form, the CDR3 reads TGCGCCAGCAGCTTTTCTCCCCCCTACGAGCAGTACTTC. Its translation: CASSFSPPYEQYF. The complete variable domain, with remaining parts taken from reference TRBV5-1 and TRBJ2-7, reads KAGVTQTPRYLIKTRGQQVTLSCSPISGHRSVSWYQQTPGQGLQFLFEYFSETQRNKGNFPGRFSGRQFSNSRSEMNVSTLELGDSALYLCASSFSPPYEQYFGPGTRLTVT.

The chain employs TRBV28 and TRBJ1-6; D uncertain. Per the germline V gene, CDR1 is MDHEN and CDR2 is SYDVKM. There are 15 residues in the CDR3. Trimming removed 2 bases at V and 7 bases at J, with 12 bases between. CDR3 residues: CASSLIGPINSPLHF. CDR3 sequence (DNA): TGTGCCAGCAGTTTAATCGGGCCCATAAATTCACCCCTCCACTTT.

This chain uses TRBV7-5 with TRBJ1-2. TRBV7-5 corresponds to a pseudogene. The CDR3 is 14 amino acids. The CDR3 is CARSLSPGTYGYTF. DNA for the CDR3: TGTGCCAGAAGCTTATCTCCAGGGACCTATGGCTACACCTTC.

The chain uses TRBV29-1 and TRBJ1-5, with 8 nucleotides matching TRBD1. V lost 5 bases and J lost 2; bases outside the gene matches: 2. This CDR3 has 13 residues. Germline V CDR1 and CDR2: SQVTM, ANQGSEA. DNA for the CDR3: TGCAGCGTTATGGGACAGGGCAATCAGCCCCAGCATTTT. Its translation: CSVMGQGNQPQHF.

The chain has TRBV9 and TRBJ1-2; D is unclear. This CDR3 comprises 14 residues. V dropped 4 bases and J dropped 0 bases, with 10 bases sitting between them. Germline assignment: CDR1 SGDLS and CDR2 YYNGEE. DNA for the CDR3: TGTGCCAGCAGCACCCGATCAGCTAACTATGGCTACACCTTC. Protein sequence: CASSTRSANYGYTF.

The V and J genes are TRBV5-1 and TRBJ2-7; TRBD2 is a possible D gene (5 bases). The CDR3 length is 15 residues. V was trimmed by 2 bases and J by 0 bases, leaving 12 bases between them. The germline V gene encodes CDR1 SGHRS and CDR2 YFSETQ. The CDR3 here is CASSLTTGSSYEQYF. The CDR3 coding sequence is TGCGCCAGCAGCTTAACGACGGGGAGCTCCTACGAGCAGTACTTC.

CDR3 amino acids: CASSQGWSGNQPQHF. The CDR3 region has the DNA TGTGCCAGCAGTCAAGGGTGGTCGGGCAATCAGCCCCAGCATTTT. The chain couples TRBV6-2 or TRBV6-3 to TRBJ1-5, with D unclear. Germline assignment: CDR1 MNHEY and CDR2 SVGEGT. V shed 5 bases and J shed 2 bases, with 13 bases lying between them. The CDR3 spans 15 residues.

The V and J genes are TRBV5-5 and TRBJ1-5; no reliable D call. This CDR3 is built from 14 residues. Trimming pared 0 bases from V and 6 bases from J, leaving 10 bases between. From germline, CDR1 is SGHKS and CDR2 YYEKEE (reference sequence). The CDR3 DNA reads TGTGCCAGCAGCTTGGATATTCCGGCTCAGCCCCAGCATTTT. Translation gives CASSLDIPAQPQHF.

This chain uses TRBV5-4 with TRBJ2-5; D gene unclear. V gave up 0 bases and J gave up 1 base, with 7 bases separating them. CDR3 length: 14 residues. Per germline, CDR1 SGHNT and CDR2 YYREEE (reference sequence). CDR3 bases: TGTGCCAGCAGCTTGGGGGTTGCCCAAGAGACCCAGTACTTC. It yields the protein CASSLGVAQETQYF.

The rearrangement links TRBV21-1 to TRBJ2-2. TRBV21-1 is an annotated pseudogene. This CDR3 has 16 amino acids. This CDR3 is CASSSWVRTNTGELFF. The CDR3, as DNA: TGTGCCAGCAGCAGCTGGGTCCGGACGAACACCGGGGAGCTGTTTTTT.

The chain uses TRBV3-1 (or the pseudogene TRBV3-2) and TRBJ1-5, with D perhaps matching TRBD1 (5 bases). Germline lookup yields CDR1 LGHDT and CDR2 YNNKEL (reference sequence). The CDR3 is 16 amino acids. The V end lost 4 bases, the J end lost 3 bases, and 16 bases lay between the germline ends. The CDR3 nucleotides are TGTGCCAGCAGCCGAGGACGGGGGTTTTACAATCAGCCCCAGCATTTT. Translation gives CASSRGRGFYNQPQHF.

The J gene is TRBJ1-1, the V gene TRBV6-2 or TRBV6-3, with D tentatively TRBD1 (5 bases). The CDR3 has 14 amino acids. V was cut by 2 bases and J by 1 base, with 8 bases left in between. Germline V gene lookup returns CDR1 MNHEY and CDR2 SVGEGT. As DNA, the CDR3 is TGTGCCAGCAGTTACGGGGGGACGAACACTGAAGCTTTCTTT. It encodes CASSYGGTNTEAFF.

Of note for this clone: The junction differs from germline at one of its ends, possibly a read error. The chain uses TRBV7-7 and TRBJ2-1; the match to TRBD2 covers 10 bases. The CDR3 runs 16 residues. Germline V gene data show CDR1 as SSHAT and CDR2 as FNYEAQ (reference sequence). Here the CDR3 DNA reads TGTGCTAGCAGCGCCTCTGGAGCGGGGGGGTACAATGAGCAGTTCTTC. This sequence encodes CASSASGAGGYNEQFF.